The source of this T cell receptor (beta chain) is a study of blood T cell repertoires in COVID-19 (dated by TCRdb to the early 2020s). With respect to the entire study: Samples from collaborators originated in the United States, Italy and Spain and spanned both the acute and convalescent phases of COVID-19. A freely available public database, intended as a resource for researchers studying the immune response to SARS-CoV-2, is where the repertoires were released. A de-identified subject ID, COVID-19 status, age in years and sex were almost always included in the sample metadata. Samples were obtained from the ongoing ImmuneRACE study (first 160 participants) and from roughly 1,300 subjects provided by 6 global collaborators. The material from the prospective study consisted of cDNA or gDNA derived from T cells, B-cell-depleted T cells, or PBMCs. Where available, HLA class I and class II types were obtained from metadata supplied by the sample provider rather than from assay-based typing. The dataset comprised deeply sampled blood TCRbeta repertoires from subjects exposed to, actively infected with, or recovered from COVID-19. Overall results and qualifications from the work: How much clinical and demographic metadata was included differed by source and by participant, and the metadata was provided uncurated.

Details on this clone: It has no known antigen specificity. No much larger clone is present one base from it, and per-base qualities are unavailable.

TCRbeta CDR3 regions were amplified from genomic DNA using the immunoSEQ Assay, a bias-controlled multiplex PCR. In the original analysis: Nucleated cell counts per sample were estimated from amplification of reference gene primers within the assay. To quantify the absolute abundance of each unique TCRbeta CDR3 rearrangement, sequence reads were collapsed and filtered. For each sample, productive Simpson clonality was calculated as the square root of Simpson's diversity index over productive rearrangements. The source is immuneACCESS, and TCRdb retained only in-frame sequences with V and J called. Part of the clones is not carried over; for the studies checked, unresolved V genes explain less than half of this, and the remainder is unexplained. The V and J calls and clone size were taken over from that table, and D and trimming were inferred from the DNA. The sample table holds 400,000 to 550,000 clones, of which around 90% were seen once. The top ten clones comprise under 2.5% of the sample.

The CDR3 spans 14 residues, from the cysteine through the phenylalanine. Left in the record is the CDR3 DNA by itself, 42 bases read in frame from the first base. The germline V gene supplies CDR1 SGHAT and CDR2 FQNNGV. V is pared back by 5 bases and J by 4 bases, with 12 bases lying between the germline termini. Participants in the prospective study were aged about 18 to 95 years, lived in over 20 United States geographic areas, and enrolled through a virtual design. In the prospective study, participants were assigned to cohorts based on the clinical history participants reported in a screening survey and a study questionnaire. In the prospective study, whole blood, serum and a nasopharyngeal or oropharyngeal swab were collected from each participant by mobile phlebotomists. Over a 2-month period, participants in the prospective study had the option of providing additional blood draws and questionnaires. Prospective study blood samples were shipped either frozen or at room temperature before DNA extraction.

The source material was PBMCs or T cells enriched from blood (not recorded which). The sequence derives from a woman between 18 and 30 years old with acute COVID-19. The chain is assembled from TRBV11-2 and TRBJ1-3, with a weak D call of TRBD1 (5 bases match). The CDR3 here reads CASSQQGVGNTIYF. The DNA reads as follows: TGTGCCAGCAGCCAACAAGGGGTAGGAAACACCATATATTTT.